This record covers a single T cell receptor (beta chain). Its antigen is currently unknown. This entry belongs to a study of cytomegalovirus exposure and HLA in healthy donors. Study-wide points: An ancestry cluster, one associated with Asian ancestry, reportedly showed fewer N-insertions than the roughly 670-donor mean in a later analysis. Serostatus for CMV was the only available immune exposure information.

PCR amplification relied on 60 Vbeta primers (plus 13 Jbeta primers). The assay was immunoSEQ multiplex PCR, and TCRdb's table has in-frame clones only and misses some. The sample holds some 200,000 clones; roughly 80% are singletons and the top ten take over 5.5%. Among the donors, all were healthy bone marrow donors. At the time of sampling, donors were nominally healthy, though unrecorded immune exposures were likely. The CDR3 totals 13 residues. From germline, CDR1 is MDHEN and CDR2 SYDVKM. Trimming removed 3 bases at V and 4 bases at J, with 7 bases between. The specimen sequenced was PBMCs. This chain connects TRBV28 to TRBJ2-1, with D unresolved. The sequence derives from a man aged 35-49 years in good health and CMV-seropositive. The DNA of the CDR3 is TGTGCCAGCAGTTTGGGCAGTTACAATGAGCAGTTCTTC. The encoded protein is CASSLGSYNEQFF.